A single sample gave rise to the 2 T cell receptor beta chains below, sequenced in a study of blood T cells in healthy people across ages. A second roughly 6 to 11 cycle PCR used barcoded and J-beta primers. TCRdb re-analysed the 5' RACE reads in MiXCR, keeping a single row per CDR3 protein. The sample lists 760,000 or so distinct CDR3 sequences; roughly 25% were seen once. This sample was also put to use in a study of T cells of mothers and their children.

Sequencing input: blood. The receptors derive from a boy aged 5-17 years in good health.

The chain employs TRBV4-3 and TRBJ2-1; D could derive from TRBD1 or TRBD2 (6 bases each). Between the trimmed V and J ends, which lost 1 base and 4 bases, there was a span of 17 bases. This CDR3 contains 17 residues. CDR1 and CDR2 from the germline V gene are LGHNA and YSLEER. Written as DNA, the CDR3 is TGCGCCAGCAGCCAAGGGATAAGGGGGGCGAGTTACAATGAGCAGTTCTTC. Translating it yields CASSQGIRGASYNEQFF.

The chain has TRBV29-1 and TRBJ2-5, with TRBD2 identical over 7 bases. The J call may be mistaken, given a closer DNA end match to TRBJ2-7. Germline CDR1 SQVTM, CDR2 ANQGSEA. This CDR3 has 15 amino acids. Written as DNA, the CDR3 is TGCAGCGCTGGGCTTGGGGGAGGGAGCTCCTACGAGCAGTACTTC. Residues: CSAGLGGGSSYEQYF.